Listed here is a single TCR beta chain. These data belong to a study of monozygotic twins with inflammatory bowel disease. UMIs were attached via template switching, each with a 6-nucleotide sample barcode. TCRdb re-analyzed the 5' RACE reads; it lists each CDR3 protein once, without DNA. The listing records 210,000 or so distinct CDR3 sequences. CDR3 length: 18 amino acids. Germline loops: CDR1 SGHDT, CDR2 YYEEEE. Sequencing was done on a sample of blood. This chain links TRBV5-6 with TRBJ2-1; TCRdb reports TRBD2, a call that lacks DNA to check it against. The TCR sequence derives from a human donor with ulcerative colitis or Crohn's disease, or a healthy co-twin of an affected twin (not recorded which). The CDR3 protein is CASSLAGPGGGSYNEQFF.